Listed below are T cell receptor beta chains from one sample, sequenced in a study of T cell responses to AZD1222 COVID-19 vaccine. The protocol was immunoSEQ multiplex PCR, while the TCRdb copy is restricted to in-frame clones and leaves out a portion. The sample holds some 150,000 clones, approximately 90% seen once. Sequenced material: peripheral blood, taken on day 0 of AZD1222 vaccination. The receptor set was obtained from an adult in good health. Both conserved end residues are part of each CDR3. A D gene is named only where the DNA matches it firmly. Rows may omit the clone size; those that give it use once, few, many or a size class.

CDR3 length: 16; clone size: .; V gene: TRBV11-2; J gene: TRBJ1-5; D gene: TRBD1; CDR3 protein: CASSPGDRATNQPQHF; CDR3 DNA: TGTGCCAGCAGCCCGGGGGACAGGGCAACCAATCAGCCCCAGCATTTT
CDR3 length: 12; clone size: .; V gene: TRBV5-4; J gene: TRBJ2-7; D gene: TRBD1; CDR3 protein: CAGGTAEDEQYF; CDR3 DNA: TGTGCCGGTGGGACAGCGGAAGACGAGCAGTACTTC
CDR3 length: 16; clone size: once; V gene: TRBV7-9; J gene: TRBJ2-7; D gene: TRBD2; CDR3 protein: CASSLLRLAGNYEQYF; CDR3 DNA: TGTGCCAGCAGCTTACTTCGCCTAGCGGGAAACTACGAGCAGTACTTC
CDR3 length: 14; clone size: .; V gene: TRBV11-3; J gene: TRBJ2-1; D gene: TRBD1; CDR3 protein: CASSQTGEVDEQFF; CDR3 DNA: TGTGCCAGCAGCCAAACAGGGGAAGTGGATGAGCAGTTCTTC
CDR3 length: 15; clone size: .; V gene: TRBV5-4; J gene: TRBJ2-3; D gene: .; CDR3 protein: CASSLGVGSTDTQYF; CDR3 DNA: TGTGCCAGCAGCTTGGGGGTGGGGAGCACAGATACGCAGTATTTT
CDR3 length: 14; clone size: .; V gene: TRBV14; J gene: TRBJ1-5; D gene: .; CDR3 protein: CASSQAGAGWPQHF; CDR3 DNA: TGTGCCAGCAGCCAAGCTGGGGCAGGATGGCCCCAGCATTTT
CDR3 length: 12; clone size: few; V gene: TRBV19; J gene: TRBJ1-5; D gene: .; CDR3 protein: CARSCVNQPQHF; CDR3 DNA: TGTGCCAGGAGTTGCGTGAATCAGCCCCAGCATTTT
CDR3 length: 14; clone size: .; V gene: TRBV12-5; J gene: TRBJ2-3; D gene: .; CDR3 protein: CASAYRDSTDTQYF; CDR3 DNA: TGTGCTAGCGCGTACCGGGACTCCACAGATACGCAGTATTTT
CDR3 length: 13; clone size: once; V gene: TRBV5-1; J gene: TRBJ2-5; D gene: .; CDR3 protein: CASSLLAEETQYF; CDR3 DNA: TGCGCCAGCAGCCTCCTGGCGGAAGAGACCCAGTACTTC
CDR3 length: 13; clone size: .; V gene: TRBV2; J gene: TRBJ1-1; D gene: .; CDR3 protein: CASSLRGDTEAFF; CDR3 DNA: TGTGCCAGCAGCCTAAGGGGGGACACTGAAGCTTTCTTT
CDR3 length: 13; clone size: .; V gene: TRBV29-1; J gene: TRBJ1-1; D gene: TRBD1; CDR3 protein: CSVAQGADTEAFF; CDR3 DNA: TGCAGCGTGGCCCAGGGGGCAGACACTGAAGCTTTCTTT
CDR3 length: 19; clone size: .; V gene: TRBV11-2; J gene: TRBJ2-5; D gene: TRBD2; CDR3 protein: CASTEQVLAGVALQETQYF; CDR3 DNA: TGTGCCAGCACCGAACAGGTCCTAGCGGGGGTAGCCCTCCAAGAGACCCAGTACTTC
CDR3 length: 14; clone size: .; V gene: TRBV7-9; J gene: TRBJ1-1; D gene: .; CDR3 protein: CASSSGFGTAEAFF; CDR3 DNA: TGTGCCAGCAGCTCCGGATTCGGTACAGCTGAAGCTTTCTTT
CDR3 length: 14; clone size: .; V gene: TRBV7-9; J gene: TRBJ1-1; D gene: TRBD1; CDR3 protein: CASSLVGTDPEAFF; CDR3 DNA: TGTGCCAGCAGCTTAGTGGGGACAGACCCCGAAGCTTTCTTT
CDR3 length: 14; clone size: .; V gene: TRBV7-2; J gene: TRBJ2-7; D gene: .; CDR3 protein: CASSLSSFRDEQYF; CDR3 DNA: TGTGCCAGCAGCTTATCTAGCTTCCGGGACGAGCAGTACTTC
CDR3 length: 11; clone size: .; V gene: TRBV7-2; J gene: TRBJ2-2; D gene: .; CDR3 protein: CAQRRLGELFF; CDR3 DNA: TGTGCCCAACGTCGTTTAGGGGAGCTGTTTTTT
CDR3 length: 16; clone size: .; V gene: TRBV6-9; J gene: TRBJ1-6; D gene: .; CDR3 protein: CASSYSRGQDNSPLHF; CDR3 DNA: TGTGCCAGCAGTTATTCGAGGGGTCAGGATAATTCACCCCTCCACTTT
CDR3 length: 13; clone size: .; V gene: TRBV10-3; J gene: TRBJ2-1; D gene: .; CDR3 protein: CAIRVDGYNEQFF; CDR3 DNA: TGTGCCATCAGGGTGGACGGCTACAATGAGCAGTTCTTC
CDR3 length: 12; clone size: .; V gene: TRBV6-5; J gene: TRBJ1-6; D gene: .; CDR3 protein: CASRPGDSPLHF; CDR3 DNA: TGTGCCAGCAGACCTGGGGATTCACCCCTCCACTTT
CDR3 length: 14; clone size: .; V gene: TRBV6-2/TRBV6-3; J gene: TRBJ1-1; D gene: .; CDR3 protein: CASTPGPTNTEAFF; CDR3 DNA: TGTGCCAGCACCCCGGGGCCGACCAACACTGAAGCTTTCTTT
CDR3 length: 17; clone size: .; V gene: TRBV19; J gene: TRBJ1-1; D gene: TRBD1; CDR3 protein: CASSIEDPGGLNTEAFF; CDR3 DNA: TGTGCCAGTAGTATAGAGGATCCAGGGGGCCTGAACACTGAAGCTTTCTTT
CDR3 length: 17; clone size: .; V gene: TRBV9; J gene: TRBJ2-7; D gene: TRBD1; CDR3 protein: CASSAGTGGGGIYEQYF; CDR3 DNA: TGTGCCAGCAGCGCCGGGACAGGGGGTGGCGGAATCTACGAGCAGTACTTC
CDR3 length: 15; clone size: .; V gene: TRBV6-6; J gene: TRBJ2-5; D gene: .; CDR3 protein: CASSYSGPPGETQYF; CDR3 DNA: TGTGCCAGCAGTTACTCCGGACCGCCGGGGGAGACCCAGTACTTC
CDR3 length: 15; clone size: .; V gene: TRBV9; J gene: TRBJ2-1; D gene: TRBD2; CDR3 protein: CASSVSGRDYNEQFF; CDR3 DNA: TGTGCCAGCAGCGTTAGCGGGAGGGACTACAATGAGCAGTTCTTC
CDR3 length: 12; clone size: .; V gene: TRBV19; J gene: TRBJ2-2; D gene: .; CDR3 protein: CASNWVAGELFF; CDR3 DNA: TGTGCCAGTAACTGGGTAGCCGGGGAGCTGTTTTTT
CDR3 length: 13; clone size: .; V gene: TRBV7-2; J gene: TRBJ2-1; D gene: TRBD2; CDR3 protein: CASSLAQETSEFF; CDR3 DNA: TGTGCCAGCAGCTTAGCGCAGGAGACTAGCGAATTCTTC
CDR3 length: 12; clone size: .; V gene: TRBV7-2; J gene: TRBJ1-1; D gene: .; CDR3 protein: CASSFTGTEAFF; CDR3 DNA: TGTGCCAGCAGCTTCACAGGAACTGAAGCTTTCTTT
CDR3 length: 18; clone size: .; V gene: TRBV15; J gene: TRBJ2-7; D gene: TRBD2; CDR3 protein: CATSRDTGLAGSSYEQYF; CDR3 DNA: TGTGCCACCAGCAGAGATACCGGACTAGCGGGGAGCTCCTACGAGCAGTACTTC
CDR3 length: 13; clone size: .; V gene: TRBV28; J gene: TRBJ1-1; D gene: .; CDR3 protein: CASSKASGTEAFF; CDR3 DNA: TGTGCCAGCTCCAAAGCTTCAGGTACTGAAGCTTTCTTT
CDR3 length: 12; clone size: .; V gene: TRBV7-2; J gene: TRBJ2-7; D gene: .; CDR3 protein: CASSLSPYEQYF; CDR3 DNA: TGTGCCAGCAGCTTATCCCCCTACGAGCAGTACTTC
CDR3 length: 12; clone size: few; V gene: TRBV5-4; J gene: TRBJ2-1; D gene: TRBD1; CDR3 protein: CASSYAGQGQFF; CDR3 DNA: TGTGCCAGCAGCTACGCTGGACAGGGGCAGTTCTTC
CDR3 length: 13; clone size: once; V gene: TRBV7-2; J gene: TRBJ2-7; D gene: TRBD1; CDR3 protein: CASSWGQVYEQYF; CDR3 DNA: TGTGCCAGCAGCTGGGGACAGGTCTACGAGCAGTACTTC
CDR3 length: 16; clone size: .; V gene: TRBV4-3; J gene: TRBJ2-2; D gene: .; CDR3 protein: CASSQGPGTPTGELFF; CDR3 DNA: TGCGCCAGCAGCCAGGGGCCCGGGACGCCGACCGGGGAGCTGTTTTTT
CDR3 length: 14; clone size: .; V gene: TRBV5-1; J gene: TRBJ1-2; D gene: TRBD1; CDR3 protein: CASSPGQDSYGYTF; CDR3 DNA: TGCGCCAGCAGCCCAGGACAGGACTCCTATGGCTACACCTTC
CDR3 length: 15; clone size: few; V gene: TRBV30; J gene: TRBJ1-5; D gene: .; CDR3 protein: CAWSQFGQINQPQHF; CDR3 DNA: TGTGCCTGGAGCCAGTTCGGACAGATAAATCAGCCCCAGCATTTT
CDR3 length: 14; clone size: .; V gene: TRBV6-5; J gene: TRBJ1-1; D gene: .; CDR3 protein: CASRATLMGTEAFF; CDR3 DNA: TGTGCCAGCAGGGCGACTCTAATGGGAACTGAAGCTTTCTTT
CDR3 length: 13; clone size: .; V gene: TRBV3-1/TRBV3-2; J gene: TRBJ1-2; D gene: .; CDR3 protein: CASSQPQGRSYTF; CDR3 DNA: TGTGCCAGCAGCCAACCACAGGGTAGGAGCTACACCTTC
CDR3 length: 14; clone size: few; V gene: TRBV6-2/TRBV6-3; J gene: TRBJ1-6; D gene: .; CDR3 protein: CASSYSQGGSPLHF; CDR3 DNA: TGTGCCAGCAGTTACTCGCAGGGAGGCTCACCCCTCCACTTT
CDR3 length: 15; clone size: .; V gene: TRBV7-8; J gene: TRBJ2-1; D gene: TRBD2; CDR3 protein: CASSPTSGSSNEQFF; CDR3 DNA: TGTGCCAGCAGCCCGACTAGCGGGAGTTCAAATGAGCAGTTCTTC
CDR3 length: 13; clone size: once; V gene: TRBV7-3; J gene: TRBJ2-2; D gene: .; CDR3 protein: CASSSWTDGELFF; CDR3 DNA: TGTGCCAGCAGCTCTTGGACAGACGGGGAGCTGTTTTTT
CDR3 length: 18; clone size: .; V gene: TRBV7-2; J gene: TRBJ1-2; D gene: TRBD1; CDR3 protein: CASSQSWGGDRKNYGYTF; CDR3 DNA: TGTGCCAGCAGCCAATCATGGGGGGGGGACAGGAAAAACTATGGCTACACCTTC
CDR3 length: 11; clone size: .; V gene: TRBV28; J gene: TRBJ1-5; D gene: .; CDR3 protein: CASRGGAPQHF; CDR3 DNA: TGTGCCAGCAGGGGTGGAGCGCCCCAGCATTTT
CDR3 length: 16; clone size: .; V gene: TRBV3-1/TRBV3-2; J gene: TRBJ2-5; D gene: TRBD1; CDR3 protein: CASSQVKGAAGETQYF; CDR3 DNA: TGTGCCAGCAGCCAAGTCAAGGGGGCGGCTGGAGAGACCCAGTACTTC
CDR3 length: 16; clone size: .; V gene: TRBV5-5; J gene: TRBJ2-1; D gene: TRBD2; CDR3 protein: CASSLSAGGPYNEQFF; CDR3 DNA: TGTGCCAGCAGCTTGTCAGCGGGAGGTCCCTACAATGAGCAGTTCTTC
CDR3 length: 14; clone size: medium-sized; V gene: TRBV6-5; J gene: TRBJ1-2; D gene: .; CDR3 protein: CASSYSPSGAGYTF; CDR3 DNA: TGTGCCAGCAGTTACTCGCCATCCGGCGCAGGCTACACCTTC
CDR3 length: 14; clone size: .; V gene: TRBV19; J gene: TRBJ1-1; D gene: .; CDR3 protein: CASSTPLMRTEAFF; CDR3 DNA: TGTGCCAGTAGTACCCCCCTGATGCGCACTGAAGCTTTCTTT
CDR3 length: 15; clone size: .; V gene: TRBV7-8; J gene: TRBJ2-2; D gene: .; CDR3 protein: CASSRGRRNTGELFF; CDR3 DNA: TGTGCCAGCAGTCGGGGACGTCGGAACACCGGGGAGCTGTTTTTT